The present TCR beta chain was sequenced within a study of a mutant IDH1 vaccine in newly diagnosed glioma. A word on this clone: Antigen unknown.

TCRdb's table, derived via immunoSEQ multiplex PCR, lists solely in-frame clones and lacks some. The sample contains tens of thousands of clones, roughly nine tenths of which appear only once. The CDR3 sequence is 12 residues long. Trimming took 8 bases from V and 6 from J; bases not matched to a gene: 3. The germline V gene encodes CDR1 KGHSH and CDR2 LQKENI. The time point was: week 5, during vaccination. Each dose delivered 300 ug of mutant IDH1 20-mer peptide subcutaneously with imiquimod. Sequencing was performed on PBMCs, taken from a glioma patient whose treatment included an IDH1 peptide vaccine. The gene calls are TRBV18 and TRBJ2-2, with 7 bases that match TRBD2. This clonotype was sampled from a woman between 50 and 59 years old with glioma. CDR3 DNA sequence: TGTGCCAGCGGCGGGAGTGCCGGGGAGCTGTTTTTT. It is translated as CASGGSAGELFF.